The 4 T cell receptor beta chains below were found in one sample sequenced in a study of long-term antiretroviral therapy in people with HIV. The assay used was immunoSEQ (version v3.0), run at survey level. Generated by immunoSEQ multiplex PCR, the TCRdb table keeps only in-frame clones and is missing some. The sample lists some 17,000 clones, more than 70% seen once, with 10% to 15% in the top ten. The sequencing here drew on unsorted PBMCs, taken 6.9 years after starting antiretroviral therapy. The receptors originated from a man between 50 and 59 years old with HIV.

The chain has TRBV15 and TRBJ2-1, with TRBD1 as a possible D gene (6 bases). The CDR3 is made up of 14 amino acids. V shed 1 base and J shed 10 bases, with 14 bases lying between them. From germline, CDR1 is LNHNV and CDR2 YYDKDF (reference sequence). The CDR3 loop is CATSRGGSGDEQFF. The CDR3 nucleotides are TGTGCCACCAGCAGAGGCGGGTCAGGGGACGAGCAGTTCTTC.

This chain connects TRBV28 to TRBJ2-3, with 8 bases aligning to TRBD2. V dropped 4 bases and J dropped 1; count of bases not matched to a gene: 4. The CDR3 is 15 residues long. Looked up from germline, CDR1 is MDHEN and CDR2 is SYDVKM. DNA for the CDR3: TGTGCCAGCAGTTCAGGACTAGCAGGCACAGATACGCAGTATTTT. Amino acid sequence: CASSSGLAGTDTQYF.

This chain links TRBV4-3 with TRBJ2-1, with D possibly being TRBD2 (7 bases). Germline CDR1 reads LGHNA; CDR2 reads YSLEER. V lost 0 bases, J lost 3 bases, and 12 bases lay in between. The CDR3 extends over 16 amino acids. The DNA of the CDR3 is TGCGCCAGCAGCCAAGAAGAAGGGGGGGGCTACAATGAGCAGTTCTTC. Its translation is CASSQEEGGGYNEQFF.

This rearrangement joins TRBV19 to TRBJ2-6; D remains ambiguous. The germline gives CDR1 LNHDA, CDR2 SQIVND (reference sequence). V lost 0 bases, J lost 2 bases, and 8 bases lay in between. This CDR3 spans 16 amino acids. CDR3 coding DNA: TGTGCCAGTAGTATAGAGTGGGATGCTGGGGCCAACGTCCTGACTTTC. Translation: CASSIEWDAGANVLTF.